One TCR beta chain is described in this entry. The source of the sample is a study of blood T cell repertoires in COVID-19. About the research overall: Sample material is recorded as cDNA or gDNA derived from T cells, B-cell-depleted T cells, or PBMCs.

V dropped 6 bases and J dropped 0 bases, with 21 bases sitting between them. Germline CDR1 and CDR2: MRHNA and SNTAGT. The CDR3 extends over 18 amino acids. Sequencing was performed with immunoSEQ multiplex PCR; in TCRdb, only in-frame clones are kept and a portion is missing. The sample shows hundreds of thousands of clones, around nine tenths of them seen only once. The gene calls are TRBV6-4 and TRBJ1-3; the D is unclear. Sequenced sample: peripheral blood. This clonotype was obtained from an older woman with COVID-19, enrolled during active disease. DNA for the CDR3: TGTGCCAGCAGCAACTCGCCCAATTCCAGGCCCTCTGGAAACACCATATATTTT. Translating gives CASSNSPNSRPSGNTIYF.